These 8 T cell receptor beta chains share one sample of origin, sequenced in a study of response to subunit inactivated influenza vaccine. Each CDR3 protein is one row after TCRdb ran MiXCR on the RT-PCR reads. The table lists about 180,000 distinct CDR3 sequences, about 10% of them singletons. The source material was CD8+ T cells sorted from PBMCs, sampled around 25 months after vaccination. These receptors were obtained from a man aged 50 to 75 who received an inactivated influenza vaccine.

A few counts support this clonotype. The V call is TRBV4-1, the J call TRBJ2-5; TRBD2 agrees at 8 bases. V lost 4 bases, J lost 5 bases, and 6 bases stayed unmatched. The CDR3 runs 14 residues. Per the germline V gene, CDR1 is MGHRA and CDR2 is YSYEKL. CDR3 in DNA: TGCGCCAGCAGCCCGGCGGGGGGCCAGGAGACCCAGTACTTC. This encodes CASSPAGGQETQYF.

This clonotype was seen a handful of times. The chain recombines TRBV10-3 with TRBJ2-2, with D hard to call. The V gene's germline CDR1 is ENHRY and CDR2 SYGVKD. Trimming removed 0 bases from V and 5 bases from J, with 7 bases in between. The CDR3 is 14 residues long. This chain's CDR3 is CAISESGNTGELFF. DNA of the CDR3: TGTGCCATCAGTGAGTCGGGGAATACCGGGGAGCTGTTTTTT.

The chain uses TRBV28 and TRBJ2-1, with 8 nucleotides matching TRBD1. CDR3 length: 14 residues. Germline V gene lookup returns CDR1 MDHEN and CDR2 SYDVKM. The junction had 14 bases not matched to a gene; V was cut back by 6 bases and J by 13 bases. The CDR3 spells CASSWDRNNPTQFF. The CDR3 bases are TGTGCCAGCAGCTGGGACAGGAATAACCCCACTCAGTTCTTC.

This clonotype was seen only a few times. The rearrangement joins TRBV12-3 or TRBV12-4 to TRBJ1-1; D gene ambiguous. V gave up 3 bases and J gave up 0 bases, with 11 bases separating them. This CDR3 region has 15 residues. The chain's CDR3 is CASSFVGWMNTEAFF. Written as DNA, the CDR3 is TGTGCCAGCAGTTTTGTTGGGTGGATGAACACTGAAGCTTTCTTT.

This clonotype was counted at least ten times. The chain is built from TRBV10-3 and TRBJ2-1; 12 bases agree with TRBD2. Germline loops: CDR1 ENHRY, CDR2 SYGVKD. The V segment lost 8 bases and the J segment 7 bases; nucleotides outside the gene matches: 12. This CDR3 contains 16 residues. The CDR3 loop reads CAIGPASGRVLNEQFF. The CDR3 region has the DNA TGTGCCATCGGACCAGCTAGCGGGAGGGTTTTGAATGAGCAGTTCTTC.

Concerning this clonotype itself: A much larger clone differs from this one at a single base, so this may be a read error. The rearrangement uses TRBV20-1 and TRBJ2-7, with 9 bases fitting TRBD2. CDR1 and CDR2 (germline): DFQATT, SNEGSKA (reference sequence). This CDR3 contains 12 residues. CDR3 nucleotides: TGCGGTGCTAGGAGTAGCGGGAGCGAGCAGTACTTC. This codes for CGARSSGSEQYF.

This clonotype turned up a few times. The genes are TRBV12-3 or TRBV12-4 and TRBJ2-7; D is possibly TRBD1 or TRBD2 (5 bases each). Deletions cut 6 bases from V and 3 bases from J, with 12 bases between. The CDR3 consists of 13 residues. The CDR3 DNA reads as TGTGCCAGCAGCTCGGGACGCAACTACGAGCAGTACTTC. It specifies CASSSGRNYEQYF.

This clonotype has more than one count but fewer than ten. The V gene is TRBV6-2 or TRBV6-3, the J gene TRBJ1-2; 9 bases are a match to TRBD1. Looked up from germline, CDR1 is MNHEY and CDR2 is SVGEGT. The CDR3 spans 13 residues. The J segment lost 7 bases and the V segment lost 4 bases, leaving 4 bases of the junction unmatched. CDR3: CASSFPGQGGYTF. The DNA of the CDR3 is TGTGCCAGCAGTTTCCCGGGACAGGGTGGCTACACCTTC.